These 4 T cell receptor beta chains were all obtained from the same sample, sequenced in a study of blood T cells in healthy people across ages. Sample-barcoded 5' priming and a J-beta primer mix drove a second PCR of 7 to 11 cycles. MiXCR, applied by TCRdb to the 5' RACE reads, yields one record per CDR3 protein. The top ten clones hold approximately 2% of a sample with under 2,000,000 distinct CDR3 sequences, 40% to 55% of them seen once. The material sequenced was blood. Receptors were obtained from a middle-aged woman in good health.

This rearrangement joins TRBV3-1 to TRBJ1-6; D ambiguous. Trimming pared 5 bases from V and 10 bases from J, leaving 9 bases between. CDR1 is LGHDT, CDR2 YNNKEL, per germline (reference sequence). CDR3 length equals 12 residues. The CDR3 here is CASSLATSPLHF. The DNA for the CDR3 is TGTGCCAGCAGCTTAGCGACATCACCCCTCCACTTT.

The V gene is TRBV6-2 or TRBV6-3, the J gene TRBJ2-1; 12 bases map to TRBD2. Germline loops: CDR1 MNHEY, CDR2 SVGEGT. With V trimmed by 2 bases and J by 4 bases, 6 bases remained unmatched. The CDR3 is made up of 17 amino acids. CDR3 in DNA: TGTGCCAGCAGTTACCGGACTAGCGGGGCGTTATACAATGAGCAGTTCTTC. Translated, it gives CASSYRTSGALYNEQFF.

This rearrangement joins TRBV29-1 to TRBJ1-1; no clear D gene. The germline CDR1 and CDR2 sequences are SQVTM and ANQGSEA. This CDR3 has 12 amino acids. V was pared by 6 bases and J by 10 bases, with 18 bases between. Written as DNA, the CDR3 is TGCAGCGTGAGGAGCGGCGGGTCGGTAGCTTTCTTT. This codes for CSVRSGGSVAFF.

V usage is TRBV28 and J usage is TRBJ2-1; D is ambiguous. This CDR3 has 16 amino acids. Germline CDR1 MDHEN, CDR2 SYDVKM. V lost 5 bases to trimming and J lost 6 bases, with 20 bases between them. CDR3 DNA sequence: TGTGCCAGCAGTACCCCACTCCCCTCCCCCACCAATGAGCAGTTCTTC. Encoded protein: CASSTPLPSPTNEQFF.